The source of this T cell receptor (beta chain) is a study of shared clonotypes between healthy human individuals. TCRdb keeps only in-frame clones here, not all; method: immunoSEQ multiplex PCR. The sample contains approximately 810,000 clones, almost 95% of which appear only once. V shed 0 bases, J shed 7 bases, and the junction held 5 bases outside the gene matches. There are 15 residues in the CDR3. Per germline, CDR1 SNHLY and CDR2 FYNNEI. Terminally differentiated effector memory CD45RA+ cells were excluded from the naive CD8 cells, which were CD45RO-negative and positively selected for CCR7. The sequence derives from a man aged 30 to 45 in good health. This rearrangement joins TRBV2 to TRBJ2-2; 7 nucleotides align to TRBD2. The sample comprised naive CD8+ T cells sorted from blood. DNA for the CDR3: TGTGCCAGCAGTGAAGCGGGAGGGCCGTTCGGGGAGCTGTTTTTT. Amino acid sequence: CASSEAGGPFGELFF.